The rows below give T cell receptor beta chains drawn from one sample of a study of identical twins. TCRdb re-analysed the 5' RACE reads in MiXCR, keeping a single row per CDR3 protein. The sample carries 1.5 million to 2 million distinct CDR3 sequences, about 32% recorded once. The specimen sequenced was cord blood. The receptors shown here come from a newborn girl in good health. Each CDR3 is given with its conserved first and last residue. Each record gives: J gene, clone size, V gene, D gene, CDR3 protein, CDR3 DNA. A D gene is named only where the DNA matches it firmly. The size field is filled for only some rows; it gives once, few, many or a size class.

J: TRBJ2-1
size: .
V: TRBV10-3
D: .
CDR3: CAVSFTDNEQFF
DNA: TGTGCCGTCAGTTTTACAGACAATGAGCAGTTCTTC

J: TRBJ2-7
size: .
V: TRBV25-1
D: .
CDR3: CAGSANEQYF
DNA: TGTGCCGGCAGCGCCAATGAGCAGTACTTC

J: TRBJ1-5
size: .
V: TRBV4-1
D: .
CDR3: CASSQYRDSNRPQHF
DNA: TGCGCCAGCAGCCAATACAGGGATAGCAATCGGCCCCAGCATTTT

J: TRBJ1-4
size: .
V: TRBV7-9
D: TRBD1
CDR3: CASSFGQGAEKLFF
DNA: TGTGCCAGCAGCTTCGGACAGGGTGCTGAAAAACTGTTTTTT

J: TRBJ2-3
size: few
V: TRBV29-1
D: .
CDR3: CSVETWADTQYF
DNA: TGCAGCGTTGAAACCTGGGCGGATACGCAGTATTTT

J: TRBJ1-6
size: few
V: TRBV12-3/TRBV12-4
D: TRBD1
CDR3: CASSPGTAINSPLHF
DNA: TGTGCCAGCAGCCCCGGGACAGCAATCAATTCACCCCTCCACTTT

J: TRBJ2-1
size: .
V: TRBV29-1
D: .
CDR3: CSGSPAAGSYNEQFF
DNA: TGCAGCGGATCCCCGGCGGCAGGCTCCTACAATGAGCAGTTCTTC

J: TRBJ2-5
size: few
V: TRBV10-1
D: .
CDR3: CASTRGPGETQYF
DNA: TGCGCCAGCACACGGGGCCCGGGGGAGACCCAGTACTTC

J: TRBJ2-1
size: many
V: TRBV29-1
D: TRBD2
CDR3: CSVGKGLAGFEQFF
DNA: TGCAGCGTTGGAAAGGGACTAGCGGGATTTGAGCAGTTCTTC

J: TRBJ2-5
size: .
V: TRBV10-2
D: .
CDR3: CASSDPTESQETQYF
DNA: TGCGCCAGCAGTGACCCGACAGAGAGTCAAGAGACCCAGTACTTC

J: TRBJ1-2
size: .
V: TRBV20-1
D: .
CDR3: CSASGQGGDSWGYTF
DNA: TGCAGTGCTAGTGGGCAGGGCGGAGACAGTTGGGGCTACACCTTC

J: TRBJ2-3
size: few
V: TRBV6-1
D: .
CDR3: CASSEDGTWQDTQYF
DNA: TGTGCCAGCAGTGAGGACGGGACCTGGCAAGATACGCAGTATTTT

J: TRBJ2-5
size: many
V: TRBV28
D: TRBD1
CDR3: CASTRQGETQYF
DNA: TGTGCCAGCACCCGACAGGGAGAGACCCAGTACTTC

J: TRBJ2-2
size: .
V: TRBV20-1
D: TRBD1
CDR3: CSAAAGTATGELFF
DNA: TGCAGTGCCGCCGCCGGGACAGCCACCGGGGAGCTGTTTTTT

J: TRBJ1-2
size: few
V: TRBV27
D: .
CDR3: CASSPIDRPYGYTF
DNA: TGTGCCAGCAGTCCCATAGACAGGCCCTATGGCTACACCTTC

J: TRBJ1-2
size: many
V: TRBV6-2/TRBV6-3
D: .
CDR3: CASSYEGAHYGYTF
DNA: TGTGCCAGCAGTTACGAGGGCGCCCACTATGGCTACACCTTC

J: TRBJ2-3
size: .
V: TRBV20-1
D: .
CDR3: CSAVDRLAADTQYF
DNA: TGCAGTGCTGTTGACAGGCTCGCGGCAGATACGCAGTATTTT

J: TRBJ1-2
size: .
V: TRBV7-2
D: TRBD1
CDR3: CASSLFILGQGTYGYTF
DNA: TGTGCCAGCAGCCTTTTTATTCTGGGACAGGGCACCTATGGCTACACCTTC

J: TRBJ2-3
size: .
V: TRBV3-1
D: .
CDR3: CASSPRDHLRDTQYF
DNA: TGTGCCAGCAGCCCCCGGGACCACCTTCGGGATACGCAGTATTTT

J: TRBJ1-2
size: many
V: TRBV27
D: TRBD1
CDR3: CASSLGQGASYTF
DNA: TGTGCCAGCAGTTTAGGACAGGGGGCAAGCTACACCTTC

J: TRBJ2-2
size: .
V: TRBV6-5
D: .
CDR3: CASSLLRGGELFF
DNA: TGTGCCAGCAGCCTCCTTAGGGGCGGGGAGCTGTTTTTT

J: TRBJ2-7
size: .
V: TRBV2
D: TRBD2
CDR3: CASSEPHRTSGRAYEQYF
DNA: TGTGCCAGCAGTGAACCCCATCGGACTAGCGGGAGGGCCTACGAGCAGTACTTC

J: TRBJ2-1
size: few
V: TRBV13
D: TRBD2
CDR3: CASSLGLAGVPNEQFF
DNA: TGTGCCAGCAGCTTAGGGCTAGCGGGGGTCCCCAATGAGCAGTTCTTC

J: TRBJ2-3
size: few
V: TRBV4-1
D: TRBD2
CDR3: CASRLTSGTSTDTQYF
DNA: TGCGCCAGCAGGCTGACTAGCGGGACTAGCACAGATACGCAGTATTTT

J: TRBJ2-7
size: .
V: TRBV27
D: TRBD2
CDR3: CAQDTSGPLDEQYF
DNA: TGTGCCCAAGACACTAGCGGGCCACTCGACGAGCAGTACTTC

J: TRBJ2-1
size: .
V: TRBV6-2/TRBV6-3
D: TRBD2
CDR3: CASSSPSGRGQFF
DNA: TGTGCCAGCAGTTCCCCTAGCGGGCGTGGGCAGTTCTTC